One sample yielded the 3 T cell receptor beta chains listed below, sequenced in a study of shared clonotypes between healthy human individuals. Assay: immunoSEQ multiplex PCR; the TCRdb copy retains only in-frame clones and omits some. The profile covers about 2.3 million clones, with under 95% appearing a single time and roughly 0.34% taken by the ten largest. Sample: naive CD4+ T cells from PBMCs. Documented subset: CD45RA+ positively selected. All receptors derive from a man between 18 and 35 years old in good health. Some clones in this sample may be carry-over from other donors' samples.

The rearrangement joins TRBV5-1 to TRBJ1-6; TRBD1 matches at 8 bases. CDR1 is SGHRS, CDR2 YFSETQ, per germline. V shed 1 base, J shed 10 bases, and the junction held 4 bases outside the gene matches. CDR3 length: 14 residues. CDR3 protein: CASSLLQGDSPLHF. Written as DNA, the CDR3 is TGCGCCAGCAGCTTGCTACAGGGGGACTCACCCCTCCACTTT.

With regard to this clone: The sample contains more than one DNA sequence encoding this CDR3. The chain combines TRBV7-2 with TRBJ2-1, with TRBD1 as a possible D gene (5 bases). Germline CDR1 and CDR2: SGHTA and FQGNSA. Trimming took off 3 bases at V and 4 bases at J, with 7 bases between the two ends. This CDR3 is built from 13 residues. The CDR3 loop reads CASSLGQYNEQFF. The CDR3 DNA reads as TGTGCCAGCAGCTTGGGGCAGTACAATGAGCAGTTCTTC.

The gene calls are TRBV5-1 and TRBJ2-5; D call uncertain. V lost 3 bases to trimming and J lost 5 bases, with 11 bases between them. This CDR3 has 13 residues. Germline values: CDR1 SGHRS, CDR2 YFSETQ. DNA of the CDR3: TGCGCCAGCAGCTCGACCGGGCCGGAGACCCAGTACTTC. This translates into CASSSTGPETQYF.